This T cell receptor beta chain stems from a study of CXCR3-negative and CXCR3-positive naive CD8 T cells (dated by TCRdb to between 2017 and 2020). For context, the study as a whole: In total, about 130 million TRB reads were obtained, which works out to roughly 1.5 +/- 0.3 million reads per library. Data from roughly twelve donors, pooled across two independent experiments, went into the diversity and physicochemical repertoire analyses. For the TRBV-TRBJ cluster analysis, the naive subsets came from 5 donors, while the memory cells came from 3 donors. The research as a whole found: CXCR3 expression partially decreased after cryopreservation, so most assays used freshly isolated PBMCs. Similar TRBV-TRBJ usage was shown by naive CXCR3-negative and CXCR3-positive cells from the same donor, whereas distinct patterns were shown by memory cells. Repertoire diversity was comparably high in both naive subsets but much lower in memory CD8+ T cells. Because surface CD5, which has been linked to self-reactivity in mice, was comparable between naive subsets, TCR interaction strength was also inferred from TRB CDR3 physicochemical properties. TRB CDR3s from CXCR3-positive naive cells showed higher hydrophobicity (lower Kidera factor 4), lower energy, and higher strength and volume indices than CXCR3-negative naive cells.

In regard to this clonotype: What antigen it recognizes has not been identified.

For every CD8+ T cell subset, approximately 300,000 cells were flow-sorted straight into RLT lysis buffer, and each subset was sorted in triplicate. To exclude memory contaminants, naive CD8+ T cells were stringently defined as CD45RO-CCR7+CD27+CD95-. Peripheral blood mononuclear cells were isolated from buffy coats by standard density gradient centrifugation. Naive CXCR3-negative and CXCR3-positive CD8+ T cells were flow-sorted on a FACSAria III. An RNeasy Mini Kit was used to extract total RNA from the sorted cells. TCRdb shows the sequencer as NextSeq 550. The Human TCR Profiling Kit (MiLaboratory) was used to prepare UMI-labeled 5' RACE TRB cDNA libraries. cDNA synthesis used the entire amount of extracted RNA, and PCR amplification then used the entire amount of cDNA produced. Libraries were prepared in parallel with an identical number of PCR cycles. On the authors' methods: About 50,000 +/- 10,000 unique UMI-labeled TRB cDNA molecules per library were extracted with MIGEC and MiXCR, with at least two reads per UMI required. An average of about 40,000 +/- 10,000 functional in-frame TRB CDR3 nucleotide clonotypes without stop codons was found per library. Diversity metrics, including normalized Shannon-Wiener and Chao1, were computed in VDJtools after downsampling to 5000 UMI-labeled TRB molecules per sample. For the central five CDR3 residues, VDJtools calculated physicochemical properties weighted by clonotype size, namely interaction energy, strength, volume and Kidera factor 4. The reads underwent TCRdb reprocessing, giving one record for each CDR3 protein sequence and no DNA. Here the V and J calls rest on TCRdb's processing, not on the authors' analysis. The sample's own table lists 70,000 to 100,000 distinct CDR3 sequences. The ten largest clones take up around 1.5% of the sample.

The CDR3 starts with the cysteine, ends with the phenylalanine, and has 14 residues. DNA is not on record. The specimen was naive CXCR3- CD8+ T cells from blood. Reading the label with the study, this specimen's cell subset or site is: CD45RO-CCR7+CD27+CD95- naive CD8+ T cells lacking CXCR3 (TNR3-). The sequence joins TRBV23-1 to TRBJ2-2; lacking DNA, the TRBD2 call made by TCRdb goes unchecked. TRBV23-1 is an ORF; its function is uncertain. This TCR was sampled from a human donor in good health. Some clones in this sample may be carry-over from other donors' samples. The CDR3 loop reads CAAGEGANTGELFF.